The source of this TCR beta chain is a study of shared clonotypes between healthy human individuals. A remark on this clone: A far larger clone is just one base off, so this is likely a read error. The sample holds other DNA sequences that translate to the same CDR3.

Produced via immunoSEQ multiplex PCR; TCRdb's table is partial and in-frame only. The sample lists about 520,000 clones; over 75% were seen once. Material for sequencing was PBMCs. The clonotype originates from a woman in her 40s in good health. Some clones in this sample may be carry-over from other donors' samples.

The CDR3: CASSQGLEADTQYF. Here the CDR3 DNA reads TGCGCCAGCAGCCAGGGACTAGAGGCAGACACGCAGTATTTT. The J gene is TRBJ2-3, the V gene TRBV4-3; 8 bases match TRBD2. The CDR3 sequence is 14 residues long. Germline-derived CDR1 and CDR2 are LGHNA and YSLEER.